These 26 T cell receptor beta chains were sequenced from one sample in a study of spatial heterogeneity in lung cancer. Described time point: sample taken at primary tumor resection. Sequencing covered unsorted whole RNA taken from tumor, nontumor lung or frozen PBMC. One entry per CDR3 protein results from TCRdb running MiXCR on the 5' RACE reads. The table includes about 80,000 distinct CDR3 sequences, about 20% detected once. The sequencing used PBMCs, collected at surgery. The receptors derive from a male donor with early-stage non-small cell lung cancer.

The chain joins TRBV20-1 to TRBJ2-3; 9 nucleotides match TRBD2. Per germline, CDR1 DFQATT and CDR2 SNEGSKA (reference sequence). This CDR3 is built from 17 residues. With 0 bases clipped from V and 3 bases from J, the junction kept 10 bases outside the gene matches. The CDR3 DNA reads TGCAGTGCTAGAGAAGCGGGGGGTGTTTTATGGACAGATACGCAGTATTTT. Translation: CSAREAGGVLWTDTQYF.

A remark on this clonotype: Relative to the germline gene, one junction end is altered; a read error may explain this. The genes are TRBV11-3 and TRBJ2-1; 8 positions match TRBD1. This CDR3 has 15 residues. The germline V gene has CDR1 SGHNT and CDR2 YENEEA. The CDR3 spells CASSLGRTGYNEQSF. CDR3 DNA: TGTGCCAGCAGCTTAGGGCGGACAGGGTACAATGAGCAGTCCTTC.

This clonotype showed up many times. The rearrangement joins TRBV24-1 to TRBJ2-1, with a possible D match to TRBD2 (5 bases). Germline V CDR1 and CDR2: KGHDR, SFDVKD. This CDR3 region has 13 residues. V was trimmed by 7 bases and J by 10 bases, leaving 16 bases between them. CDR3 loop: CATSGAGRGEQFF. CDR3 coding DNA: TGTGCCACCAGCGGAGCCGGTAGAGGGGAGCAGTTCTTC.

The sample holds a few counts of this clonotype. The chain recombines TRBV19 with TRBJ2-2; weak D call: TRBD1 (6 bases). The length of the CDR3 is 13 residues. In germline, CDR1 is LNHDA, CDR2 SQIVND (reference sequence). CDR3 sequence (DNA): TGTCCCGACCTAACAGGGCACACCGGGGAGCTGTTTTTT. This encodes CPDLTGHTGELFF. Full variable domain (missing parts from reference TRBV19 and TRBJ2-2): DGGITQSPKYLFRKEGQNVTLSCEQNLNHDAMYWYRQDPGQGLRLIYYSQIVNDFQKGDIAEGYSVSREKKESFPLTVTSAQKNPTAFYLCPDLTGHTGELFFGEGSRLTVL.

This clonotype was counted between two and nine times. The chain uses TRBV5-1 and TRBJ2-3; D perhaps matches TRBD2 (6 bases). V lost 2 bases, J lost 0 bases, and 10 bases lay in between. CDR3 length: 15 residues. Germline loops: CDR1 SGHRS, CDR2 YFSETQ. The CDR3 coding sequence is TGCGCCAGCAGCTTTGCGGGGACTAGCACAGATACGCAGTATTTT. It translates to CASSFAGTSTDTQYF.

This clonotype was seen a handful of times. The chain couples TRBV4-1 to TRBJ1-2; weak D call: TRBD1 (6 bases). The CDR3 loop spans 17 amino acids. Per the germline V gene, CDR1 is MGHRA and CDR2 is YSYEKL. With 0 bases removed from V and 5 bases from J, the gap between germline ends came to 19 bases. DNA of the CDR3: TGCGCCAGCAGCCAAGAAGCTGTCGGCAGGGGCCCTTATGGCTACACCTTC. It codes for CASSQEAVGRGPYGYTF.

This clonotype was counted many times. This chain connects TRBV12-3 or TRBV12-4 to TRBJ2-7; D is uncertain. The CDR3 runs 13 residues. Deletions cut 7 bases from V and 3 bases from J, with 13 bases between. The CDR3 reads CASTTTEIYEQYF. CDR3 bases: TGTGCCAGCACTACCACAGAAATCTACGAGCAGTACTTC.

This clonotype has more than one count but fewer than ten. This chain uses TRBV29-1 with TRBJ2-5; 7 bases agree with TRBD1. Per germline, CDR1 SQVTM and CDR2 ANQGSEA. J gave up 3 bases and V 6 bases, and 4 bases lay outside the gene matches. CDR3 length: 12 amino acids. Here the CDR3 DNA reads TGCAGCGTGGCTGGGACAGAAGAGACCCAGTACTTC. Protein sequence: CSVAGTEETQYF.

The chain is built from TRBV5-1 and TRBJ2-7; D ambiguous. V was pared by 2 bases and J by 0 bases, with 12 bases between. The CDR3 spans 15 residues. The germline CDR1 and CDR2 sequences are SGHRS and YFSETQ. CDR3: CASSFSVSGSYEQYF. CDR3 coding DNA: TGCGCCAGCAGCTTCTCGGTCTCAGGCTCCTACGAGCAGTACTTC.

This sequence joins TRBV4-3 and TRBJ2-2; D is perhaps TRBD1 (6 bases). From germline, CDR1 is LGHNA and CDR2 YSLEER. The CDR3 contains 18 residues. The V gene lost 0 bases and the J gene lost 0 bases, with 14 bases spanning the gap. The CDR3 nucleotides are TGCGCCAGCAGCCAAGAGTTGGTGGGGGCCTCGAACACCGGGGAGCTGTTTTTT. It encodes CASSQELVGASNTGELFF.

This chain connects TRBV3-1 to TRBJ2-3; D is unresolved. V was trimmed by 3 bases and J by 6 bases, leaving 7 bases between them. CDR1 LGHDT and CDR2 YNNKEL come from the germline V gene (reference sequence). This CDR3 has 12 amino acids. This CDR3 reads CASSQSWDTQYF. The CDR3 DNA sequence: TGTGCCAGCAGCCAGAGTTGGGATACGCAGTATTTT.

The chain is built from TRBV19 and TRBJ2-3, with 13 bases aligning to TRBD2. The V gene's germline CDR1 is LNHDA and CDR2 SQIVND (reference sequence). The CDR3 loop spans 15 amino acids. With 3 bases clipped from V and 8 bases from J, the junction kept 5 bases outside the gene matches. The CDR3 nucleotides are TGTGCCAGTAGTATGGGACTAGCGGGGCAAGGTACGCAGTATTTT. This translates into CASSMGLAGQGTQYF.

This CDR3 is CASSQESGGDYEQYF. CDR3 sequence (DNA): TGCGCCAGCAGCCAAGAATCCGGGGGTGACTACGAGCAGTACTTC. The chain joins TRBV4-3 to TRBJ2-7; tentatively, D is TRBD2 (6 bases). CDR3 length: 15 residues. Germline-derived CDR1 and CDR2 are LGHNA and YSLEER. The V end was cut by 0 bases, the J end by 3 bases, with 12 bases between.

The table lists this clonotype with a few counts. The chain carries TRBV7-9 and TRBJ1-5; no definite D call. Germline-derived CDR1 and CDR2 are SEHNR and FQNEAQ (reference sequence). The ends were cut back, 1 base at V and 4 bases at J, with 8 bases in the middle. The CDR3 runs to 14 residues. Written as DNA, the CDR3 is TGTGCCAGCAGCTTAGAGACATGGAATCAGCCCCAGCATTTT. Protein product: CASSLETWNQPQHF. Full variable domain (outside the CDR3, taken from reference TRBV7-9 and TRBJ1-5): DTGVSQNPRHKITKRGQNVTFRCDPISEHNRLYWYRQTLGQGPEFLTYFQNEAQLEKSRLLSDRFSAERPKGSFSTLEIQRTEQGDSAMYLCASSLETWNQPQHFGDGTRLSIL.

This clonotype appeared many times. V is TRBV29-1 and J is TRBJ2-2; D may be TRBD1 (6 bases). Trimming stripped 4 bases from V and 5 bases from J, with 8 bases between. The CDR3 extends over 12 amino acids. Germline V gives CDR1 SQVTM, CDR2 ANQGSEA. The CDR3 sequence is CSVGTATGELFF. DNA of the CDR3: TGCAGCGTTGGGACAGCGACCGGGGAGCTGTTTTTT.

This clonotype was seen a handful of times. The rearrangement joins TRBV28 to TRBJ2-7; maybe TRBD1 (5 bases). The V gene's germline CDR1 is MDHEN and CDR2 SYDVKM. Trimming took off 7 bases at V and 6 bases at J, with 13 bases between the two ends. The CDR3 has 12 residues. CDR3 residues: CASTLQGSEQYF. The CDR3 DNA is TGTGCCAGCACCCTTCAGGGATCCGAGCAGTACTTC.

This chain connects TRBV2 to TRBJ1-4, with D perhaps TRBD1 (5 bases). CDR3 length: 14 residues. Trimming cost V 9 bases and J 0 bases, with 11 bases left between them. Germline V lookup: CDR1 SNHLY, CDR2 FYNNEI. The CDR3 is CASLRDSTNEKLFF. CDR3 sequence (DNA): TGTGCCAGTCTGAGGGACTCAACTAATGAAAAACTGTTTTTT.

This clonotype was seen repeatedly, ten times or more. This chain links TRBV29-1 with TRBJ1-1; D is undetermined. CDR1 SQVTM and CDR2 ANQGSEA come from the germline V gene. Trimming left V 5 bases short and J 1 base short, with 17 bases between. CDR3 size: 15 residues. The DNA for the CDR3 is TGCAGCGTTTGGTGGAGGGTTGAGAGGAACACTGAAGCTTTCTTT. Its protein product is CSVWWRVERNTEAFF.

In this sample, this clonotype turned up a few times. The CDR3: CASPARPNEQFF. The CDR3 bases are TGTGCCAGCCCAGCCCGGCCAAATGAGCAGTTCTTC. The rearrangement joins TRBV2 to TRBJ2-1; D not certain. CDR1 and CDR2 from the germline V gene are SNHLY and FYNNEI. V lost 8 bases to trimming and J lost 7 bases, with 12 bases between them. There are 12 residues in the CDR3.

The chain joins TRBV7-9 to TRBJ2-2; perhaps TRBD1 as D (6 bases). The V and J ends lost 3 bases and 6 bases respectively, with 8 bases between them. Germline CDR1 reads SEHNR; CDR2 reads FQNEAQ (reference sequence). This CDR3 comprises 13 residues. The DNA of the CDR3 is TGTGCCAGCAGCTTGAACAGGGCCGGGGAGCTGTTTTTT. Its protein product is CASSLNRAGELFF.

CDR3 nucleotides: TGTGCCAGCAGCCCCGGACAGACCTTCTTAAACTATGGCTACACCTTC. It specifies CASSPGQTFLNYGYTF. This chain joins TRBV7-2 and TRBJ1-2; D is perhaps TRBD1 (6 bases). The CDR3 is made up of 16 amino acids. Germline V lookup: CDR1 SGHTA, CDR2 FQGNSA. V was shortened by 5 bases and J by 2 bases, with 18 bases between the two germline ends.

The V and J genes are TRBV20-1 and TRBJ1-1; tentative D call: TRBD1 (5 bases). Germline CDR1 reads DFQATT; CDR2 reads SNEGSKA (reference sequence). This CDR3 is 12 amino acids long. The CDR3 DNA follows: TGCAGCGTGCGGAGGGGAAACACTGAAGCTTTCTTT. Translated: CSVRRGNTEAFF.

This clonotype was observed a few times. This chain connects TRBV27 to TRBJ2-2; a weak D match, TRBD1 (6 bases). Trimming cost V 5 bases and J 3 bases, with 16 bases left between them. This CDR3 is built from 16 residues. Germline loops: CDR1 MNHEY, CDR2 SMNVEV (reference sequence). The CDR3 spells CASSRYKGEYTGELFF. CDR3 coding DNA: TGTGCCAGCAGTCGTTACAAGGGGGAATACACCGGGGAGCTGTTTTTT.

CDR3 protein: CASKPDTGTTYTGELFF. CDR3 bases: TGTGCCAGCAAACCTGACACCGGGACAACTTACACCGGGGAGCTGTTTTTT. This rearrangement joins TRBV12-3 or TRBV12-4 to TRBJ2-2; perhaps TRBD1 as D (6 bases). The V and J ends lost 7 bases and 3 bases respectively, with 21 bases between them. This CDR3 is 17 amino acids long.

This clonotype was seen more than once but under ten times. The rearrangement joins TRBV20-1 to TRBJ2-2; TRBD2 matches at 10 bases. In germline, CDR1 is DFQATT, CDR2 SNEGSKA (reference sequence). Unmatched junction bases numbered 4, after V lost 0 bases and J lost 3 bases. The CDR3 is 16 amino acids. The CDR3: CSARDRLAGDTGELFF. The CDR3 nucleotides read TGCAGTGCTAGAGATCGGCTAGCGGGGGACACCGGGGAGCTGTTTTTT.

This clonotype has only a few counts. CDR3 amino acids: CASSQVAGGFTDTQYF. Here the CDR3 DNA reads TGTGCCAGCAGCCAGGTAGCGGGGGGCTTTACAGATACGCAGTATTTT. The chain combines TRBV7-9 with TRBJ2-3; 10 bases match TRBD2. Germline CDR1 SEHNR, CDR2 FQNEAQ (reference sequence). This CDR3 is 16 amino acids long. Trimming cost V 5 bases and J 3 bases; bases outside gene matches: 8.